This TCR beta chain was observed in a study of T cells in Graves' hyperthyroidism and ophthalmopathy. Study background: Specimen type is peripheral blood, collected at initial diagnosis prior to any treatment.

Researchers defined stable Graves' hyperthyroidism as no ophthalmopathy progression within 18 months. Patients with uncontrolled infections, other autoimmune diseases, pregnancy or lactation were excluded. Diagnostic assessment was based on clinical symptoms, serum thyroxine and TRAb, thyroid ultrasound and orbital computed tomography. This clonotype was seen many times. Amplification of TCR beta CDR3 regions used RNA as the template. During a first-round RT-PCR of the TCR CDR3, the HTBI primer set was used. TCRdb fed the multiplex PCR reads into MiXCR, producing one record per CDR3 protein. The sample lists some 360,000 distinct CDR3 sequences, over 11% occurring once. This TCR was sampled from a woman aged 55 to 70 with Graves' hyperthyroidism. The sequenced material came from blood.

The CDR3: CASSKTSESETQYF. Written as DNA, the CDR3 is TGTGCCAGCAGCAAGACTAGCGAGAGCGAGACCCAGTACTTC. V is TRBV6-2 or TRBV6-3 and J is TRBJ2-5; 8 nucleotides line up with TRBD2. Germline trimming cut 6 bases from V and 5 bases from J; bases unmatched to any gene: 8. Germline V gives CDR1 MNHEY, CDR2 SVGEGT. The length of the CDR3 is 14 residues.